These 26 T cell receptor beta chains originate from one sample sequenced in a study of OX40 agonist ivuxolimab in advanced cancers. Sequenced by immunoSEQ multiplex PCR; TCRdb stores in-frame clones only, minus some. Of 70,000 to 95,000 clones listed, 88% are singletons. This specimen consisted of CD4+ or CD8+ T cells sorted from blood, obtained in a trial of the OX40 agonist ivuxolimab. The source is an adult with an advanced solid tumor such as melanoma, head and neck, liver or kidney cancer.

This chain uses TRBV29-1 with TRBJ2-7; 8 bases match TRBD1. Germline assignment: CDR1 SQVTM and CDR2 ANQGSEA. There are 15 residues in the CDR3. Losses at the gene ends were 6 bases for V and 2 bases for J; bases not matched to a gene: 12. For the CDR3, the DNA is TGCAGCGTCGACATACCAGGGGGCGCAACCTACGAGCAGTACTTC. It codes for CSVDIPGGATYEQYF.

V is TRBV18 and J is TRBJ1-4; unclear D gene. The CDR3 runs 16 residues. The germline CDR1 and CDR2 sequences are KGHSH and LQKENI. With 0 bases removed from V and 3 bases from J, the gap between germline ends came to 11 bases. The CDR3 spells CASSPPRRESNEKLFF. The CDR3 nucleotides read TGTGCCAGCTCACCACCTCGGCGGGAGTCTAATGAAAAACTGTTTTTT.

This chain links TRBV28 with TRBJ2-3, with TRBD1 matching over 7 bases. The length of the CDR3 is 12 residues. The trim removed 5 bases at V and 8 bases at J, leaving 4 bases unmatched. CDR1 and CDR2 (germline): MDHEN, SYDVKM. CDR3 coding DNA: TGTGCCAGCAGTGAACAGGGGAGTACGCAGTATTTT. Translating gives CASSEQGSTQYF.

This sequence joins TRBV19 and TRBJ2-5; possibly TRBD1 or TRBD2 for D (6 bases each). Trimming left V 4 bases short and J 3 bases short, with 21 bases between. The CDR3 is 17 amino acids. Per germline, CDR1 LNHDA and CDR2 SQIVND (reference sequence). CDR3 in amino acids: CASSTRGRRGNEETQYF. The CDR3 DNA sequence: TGTGCCAGTAGTACCAGGGGCAGGAGGGGGAACGAAGAGACCCAGTACTTC.

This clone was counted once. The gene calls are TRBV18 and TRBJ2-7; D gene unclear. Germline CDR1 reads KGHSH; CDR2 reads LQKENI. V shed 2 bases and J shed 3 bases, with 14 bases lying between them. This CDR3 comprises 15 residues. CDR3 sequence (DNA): TGTGCCAGCTCACCAAGTTTAGACACCCTCTACGAGCAGTACTTC. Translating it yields CASSPSLDTLYEQYF.

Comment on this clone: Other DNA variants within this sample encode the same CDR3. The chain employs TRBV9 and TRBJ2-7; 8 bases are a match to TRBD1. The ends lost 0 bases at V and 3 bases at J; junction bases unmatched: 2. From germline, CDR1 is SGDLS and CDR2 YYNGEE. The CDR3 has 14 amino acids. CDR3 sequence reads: CASSVDGQGYEQYF. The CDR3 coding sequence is TGTGCCAGCAGCGTAGATGGACAGGGCTACGAGCAGTACTTC.

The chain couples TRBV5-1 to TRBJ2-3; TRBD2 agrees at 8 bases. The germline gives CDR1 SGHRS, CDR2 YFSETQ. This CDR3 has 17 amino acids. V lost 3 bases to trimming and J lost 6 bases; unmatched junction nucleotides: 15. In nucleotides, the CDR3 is TGCGCCAGCAGCTCCCCTCCCAGCGGGAGTAATTCCGATACGCAGTATTTT. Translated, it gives CASSSPPSGSNSDTQYF.

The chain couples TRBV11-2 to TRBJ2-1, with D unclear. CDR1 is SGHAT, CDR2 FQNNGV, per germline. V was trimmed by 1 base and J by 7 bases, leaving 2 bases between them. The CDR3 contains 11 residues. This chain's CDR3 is CASSLVNEQFF. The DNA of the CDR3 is TGTGCCAGCAGCTTAGTAAATGAGCAGTTCTTC.

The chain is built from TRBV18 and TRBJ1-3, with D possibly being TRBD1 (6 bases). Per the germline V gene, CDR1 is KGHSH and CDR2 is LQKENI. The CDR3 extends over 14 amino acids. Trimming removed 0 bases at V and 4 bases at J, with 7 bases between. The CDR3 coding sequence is TGTGCCAGCTCACCACCCAGGGGAGGAAACACCATATATTTT. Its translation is CASSPPRGGNTIYF.

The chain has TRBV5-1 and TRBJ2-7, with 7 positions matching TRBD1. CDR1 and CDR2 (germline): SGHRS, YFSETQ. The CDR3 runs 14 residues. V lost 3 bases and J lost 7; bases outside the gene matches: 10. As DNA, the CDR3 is TGCGCCAGCAGCTCCGGACAGGCCTGGTCAGAGCAGTACTTC. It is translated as CASSSGQAWSEQYF.

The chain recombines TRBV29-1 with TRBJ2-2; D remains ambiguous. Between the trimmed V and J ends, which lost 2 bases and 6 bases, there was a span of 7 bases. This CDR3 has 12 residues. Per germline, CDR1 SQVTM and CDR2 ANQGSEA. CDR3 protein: CSVEIPAGELFF. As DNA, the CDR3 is TGCAGCGTTGAAATCCCAGCCGGGGAGCTGTTTTTT.

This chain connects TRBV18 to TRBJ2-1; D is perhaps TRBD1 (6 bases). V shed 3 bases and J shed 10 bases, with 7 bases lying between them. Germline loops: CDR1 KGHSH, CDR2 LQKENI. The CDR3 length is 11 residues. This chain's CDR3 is CASSPDREQFF. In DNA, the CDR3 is TGTGCCAGCTCACCTGACAGGGAGCAGTTCTTC.

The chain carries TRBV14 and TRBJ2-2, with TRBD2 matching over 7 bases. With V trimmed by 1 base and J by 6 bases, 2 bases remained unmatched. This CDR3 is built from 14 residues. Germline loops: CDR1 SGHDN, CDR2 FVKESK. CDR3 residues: CASSQGRGAGELFF. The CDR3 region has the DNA TGTGCCAGCAGCCAAGGCCGGGGGGCCGGGGAGCTGTTTTTT.

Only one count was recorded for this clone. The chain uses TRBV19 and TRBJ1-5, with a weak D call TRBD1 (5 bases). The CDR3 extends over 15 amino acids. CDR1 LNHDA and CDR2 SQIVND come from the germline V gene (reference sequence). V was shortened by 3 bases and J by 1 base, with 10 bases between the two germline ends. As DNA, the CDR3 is TGTGCCAGTAGTATTACAGGTTCGAGCAATCAGCCCCAGCATTTT. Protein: CASSITGSSNQPQHF. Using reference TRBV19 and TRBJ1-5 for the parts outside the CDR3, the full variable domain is DGGITQSPKYLFRKEGQNVTLSCEQNLNHDAMYWYRQDPGQGLRLIYYSQIVNDFQKGDIAEGYSVSREKKESFPLTVTSAQKNPTAFYLCASSITGSSNQPQHFGDGTRLSIL.

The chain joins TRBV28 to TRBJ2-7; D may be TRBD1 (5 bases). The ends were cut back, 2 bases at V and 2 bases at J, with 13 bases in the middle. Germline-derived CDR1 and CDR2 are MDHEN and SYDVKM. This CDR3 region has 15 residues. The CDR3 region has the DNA TGTGCCAGCAGTTTAGGGGCGGATAGTACCTACGAGCAGTACTTC. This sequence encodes CASSLGADSTYEQYF.

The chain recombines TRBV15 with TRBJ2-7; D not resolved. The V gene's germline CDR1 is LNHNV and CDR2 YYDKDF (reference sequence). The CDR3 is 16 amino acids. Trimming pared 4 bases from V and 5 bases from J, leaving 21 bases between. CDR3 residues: CATSTEMQNIPDEQYF. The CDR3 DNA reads TGTGCCACCAGCACCGAAATGCAGAACATCCCGGACGAGCAGTACTTC.

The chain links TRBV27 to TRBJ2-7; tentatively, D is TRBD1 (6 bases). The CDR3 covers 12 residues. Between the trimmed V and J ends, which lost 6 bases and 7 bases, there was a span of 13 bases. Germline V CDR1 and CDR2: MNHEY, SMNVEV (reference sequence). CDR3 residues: CASSNRVREQYF. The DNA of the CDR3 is TGTGCCAGCAGCAACAGGGTGAGGGAGCAGTACTTC.

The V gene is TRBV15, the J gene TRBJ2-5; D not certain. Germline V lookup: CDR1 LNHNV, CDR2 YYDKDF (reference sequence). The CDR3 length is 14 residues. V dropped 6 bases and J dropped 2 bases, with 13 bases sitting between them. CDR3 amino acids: CATSPPRRQETQYF. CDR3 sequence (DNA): TGTGCCACCAGTCCACCGAGAAGACAAGAGACCCAGTACTTC.

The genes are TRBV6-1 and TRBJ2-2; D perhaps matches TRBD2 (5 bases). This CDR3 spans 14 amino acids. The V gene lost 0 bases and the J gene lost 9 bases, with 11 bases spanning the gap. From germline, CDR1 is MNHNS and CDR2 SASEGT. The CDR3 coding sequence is TGTGCCAGCAGTGAAGCGCTTCGGGGAAGGGAGCTGTTTTTT. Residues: CASSEALRGRELFF.

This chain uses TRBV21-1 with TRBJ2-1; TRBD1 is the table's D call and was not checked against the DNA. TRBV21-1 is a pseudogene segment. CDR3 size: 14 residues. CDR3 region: CASSRDSRSDEQFF. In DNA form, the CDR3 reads TGTGCCAGCAGCAGGGACAGCCGGTCGGATGAGCAGTTCTTC.

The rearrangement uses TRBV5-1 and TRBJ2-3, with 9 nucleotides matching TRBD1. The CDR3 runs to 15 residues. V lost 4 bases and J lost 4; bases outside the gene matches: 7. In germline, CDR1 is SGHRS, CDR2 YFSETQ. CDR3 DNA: TGCGCCAGCAGCACCTCCGGGACAGGGTCAGATACGCAGTATTTT. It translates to CASSTSGTGSDTQYF.

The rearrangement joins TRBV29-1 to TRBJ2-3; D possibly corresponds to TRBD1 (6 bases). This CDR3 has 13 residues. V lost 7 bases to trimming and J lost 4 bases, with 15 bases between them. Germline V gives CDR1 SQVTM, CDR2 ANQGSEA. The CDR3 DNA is TGCAGCGCCGGGGAAGGGGGAGCAGATACGCAGTATTTT. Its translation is CSAGEGGADTQYF.

The CDR3, as DNA: TGTGCCAGCAGCCCGGGTTTCTATGGCTACACCTTC. Its protein product is CASSPGFYGYTF. The chain links TRBV7-9 to TRBJ1-2; D is unresolved. Germline-derived CDR1 and CDR2 are SEHNR and FQNEAQ (reference sequence). The length of the CDR3 is 12 residues. V was cut by 5 bases and J by 4 bases, with 8 bases left in between.

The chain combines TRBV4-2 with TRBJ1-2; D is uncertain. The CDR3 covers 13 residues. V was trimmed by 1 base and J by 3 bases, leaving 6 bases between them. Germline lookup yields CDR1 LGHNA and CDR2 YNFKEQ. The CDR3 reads CASSQVRHYGYTF. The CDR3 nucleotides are TGTGCCAGCAGCCAAGTGCGGCACTATGGCTACACCTTC.

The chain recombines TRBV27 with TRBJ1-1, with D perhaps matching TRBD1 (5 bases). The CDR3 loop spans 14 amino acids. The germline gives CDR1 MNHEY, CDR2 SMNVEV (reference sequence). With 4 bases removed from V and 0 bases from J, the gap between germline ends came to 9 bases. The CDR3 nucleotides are TGTGCCAGCAGTTCGGGACTGATGAACACTGAAGCTTTCTTT. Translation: CASSSGLMNTEAFF.

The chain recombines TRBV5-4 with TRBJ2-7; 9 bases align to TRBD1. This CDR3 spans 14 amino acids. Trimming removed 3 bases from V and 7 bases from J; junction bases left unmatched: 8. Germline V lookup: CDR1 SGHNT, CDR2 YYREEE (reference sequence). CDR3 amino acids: CASSWDRASGEQYF. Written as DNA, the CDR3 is TGTGCCAGCAGCTGGGACAGGGCCTCGGGGGAGCAGTACTTC.